A single sample is the source of the 28 T cell receptor beta chains below, sequenced in a study of identical twins. TCRdb re-analysed the 5' RACE reads in MiXCR, keeping a single row per CDR3 protein. The sample shows hundreds of thousands of distinct CDR3 sequences, 11% to 15% of them seen only once. Sequencing was performed on memory (CD45RO+) T cells sorted from blood. These TCRs come from a young woman in good health.

The chain is built from TRBV5-1 and TRBJ2-2, with TRBD1 as a possible D gene (6 bases). Germline lookup yields CDR1 SGHRS and CDR2 YFSETQ. This CDR3 has 18 amino acids. The V gene lost 4 bases and the J gene lost 1 base, with 20 bases spanning the gap. CDR3 in DNA: TGCGCCAGCAGCCCCGTCATCGGGACAAATAGGAACACCGGGGAGCTGTTTTTT. This encodes CASSPVIGTNRNTGELFF.

This clonotype was seen a few times. The chain links TRBV7-2 to TRBJ2-3; TRBD2 matches at 9 bases. The germline CDR1 and CDR2 sequences are SGHTA and FQGNSA. The CDR3 loop spans 17 amino acids. V lost 3 bases, J lost 1 base, and 8 bases stayed unmatched. In DNA form, the CDR3 reads TGTGCCAGCAGCTTGTGGAGCGGGAGGCTTCGCACAGATACGCAGTATTTT. Its translation: CASSLWSGRLRTDTQYF. Using reference TRBV7-2 and TRBJ2-3 for the parts outside the CDR3, the full variable domain is GAGVSQSPSNKVTEKGKDVELRCDPISGHTALYWYRQSLGQGLEFLIYFQGNSAPDKSGLPSDRFSAERTGGSVSTLTIQRTQQEDSAVYLCASSLWSGRLRTDTQYFGPGTRLTVL.

V usage is TRBV7-9 and J usage is TRBJ2-5, with D perhaps TRBD1 (6 bases). Germline values: CDR1 SEHNR, CDR2 FQNEAQ (reference sequence). The V and J ends lost 5 bases and 1 base respectively, with 14 bases between them. The CDR3 totals 15 residues. CDR3 coding DNA: TGTGCCAGCAGCCCCGCCCCGGACAGCCAAGAGACCCAGTACTTC. Translating it yields CASSPAPDSQETQYF.

The gene calls are TRBV6-2 or TRBV6-3 and TRBJ1-5, with a weak D call TRBD1 (5 bases). Germline assignment: CDR1 MNHEY and CDR2 SVGEGT. The length of the CDR3 is 14 residues. Deletions cut 5 bases from V and 3 bases from J, with 11 bases between. CDR3 DNA sequence: TGTGCCAGCAGTCCGACAGTATACAATCAGCCCCAGCATTTT. Translating it yields CASSPTVYNQPQHF.

This sequence joins TRBV27 and TRBJ2-1; the D is unclear. V was cut by 3 bases and J by 8 bases, with 8 bases left in between. Germline values: CDR1 MNHEY, CDR2 SMNVEV (reference sequence). This CDR3 spans 12 amino acids. CDR3 protein: CASSFAGYEQFF. CDR3 bases: TGTGCCAGCAGTTTCGCCGGTTATGAGCAGTTCTTC.

This clonotype has just a few counts. The chain recombines TRBV5-1 with TRBJ1-2, with D possibly TRBD1 on 5 matching bases. The ends were cut back, 1 base at V and 8 bases at J, with 15 bases in the middle. The CDR3 consists of 14 residues. Germline CDR1 SGHRS, CDR2 YFSETQ. The chain's CDR3 is CASSLLDEEGGYTF. DNA for the CDR3: TGCGCCAGCAGCTTGCTAGACGAGGAGGGGGGCTACACCTTC.

This clonotype was observed a handful of times. The chain employs TRBV3-1 and TRBJ1-1; D not certain. Deletions cut 3 bases from V and 4 bases from J, with 9 bases between. Germline V CDR1 and CDR2: LGHDT, YNNKEL (reference sequence). The CDR3 contains 13 residues. CDR3 protein: CASSQRVVTEAFF. The CDR3 DNA follows: TGTGCCAGCAGCCAGAGGGTGGTCACTGAAGCTTTCTTT.

This clonotype was recorded many times. The chain recombines TRBV5-1 with TRBJ2-1, with TRBD2 identical over 12 bases. Per the germline V gene, CDR1 is SGHRS and CDR2 is YFSETQ. The CDR3 loop spans 14 amino acids. J was trimmed by 7 bases and V by 7 bases; bases with no gene match: 6. The CDR3 DNA sequence: TGCGCCAGCGGACCCGGGACTAGCGGGAATGAGCAGTTCTTC. It encodes CASGPGTSGNEQFF.

This clonotype was seen repeatedly, ten times or more. V usage is TRBV7-2 and J usage is TRBJ2-7, with 7 bases lining up with TRBD1. This CDR3 is built from 14 residues. V trimming: 5 bases; J trimming: 8 bases; junction bases outside the gene matches: 12. The germline V gene has CDR1 SGHTA and CDR2 FQGNSA. DNA for the CDR3: TGTGCCAGCAGCAGGGACAGAACATCTACGAAGCAGTACTTC. Translation gives CASSRDRTSTKQYF.

The chain employs TRBV7-2 and TRBJ1-2; TRBD1 matches at 7 bases. J was trimmed by 6 bases and V by 5 bases; bases with no gene match: 9. The CDR3 is 14 residues long. CDR1 and CDR2 (germline): SGHTA, FQGNSA. The CDR3 loop reads CASSIRTGRDGYTF. CDR3 DNA: TGTGCCAGCAGCATCAGGACAGGTCGGGATGGCTACACCTTC.

V usage is TRBV18 and J usage is TRBJ1-1; D possibly corresponds to TRBD1 (5 bases). Per the germline V gene, CDR1 is KGHSH and CDR2 is LQKENI. CDR3 length: 15 amino acids. The V end was cut by 3 bases, the J end by 4 bases, with 15 bases between. The CDR3 nucleotides read TGTGCCAGCTCACCTGGGGCAGCGGGTCTCACTGAAGCTTTCTTT. Protein: CASSPGAAGLTEAFF. Supplemented by reference TRBV18 and TRBJ1-1, the full variable domain reads NAGVMQNPRHLVRRRGQEARLRCSPMKGHSHVYWYRQLPEEGLKFMVYLQKENIIDESGMPKERFSAEFPKEGPSILRIQQVVRGDSAAYFCASSPGAAGLTEAFFGQGTRLTVV.

This chain links TRBV9 with TRBJ2-2; the D gene could be TRBD1 or TRBD2 (5 bases each). The CDR3 runs to 18 residues. The ends were cut back, 0 bases at V and 1 base at J, with 16 bases in the middle. Per germline, CDR1 SGDLS and CDR2 YYNGEE. The CDR3, as DNA: TGTGCCAGCAGCGTAGAGACGGGGACCTACCGGAACACCGGGGAGCTGTTTTTT. Translating it yields CASSVETGTYRNTGELFF.

This clonotype was picked up a small number of times. This CDR3 reads CASSPRTGEETQYF. The CDR3 DNA reads TGTGCCAGCAGCCCTCGGACAGGGGAAGAGACCCAGTACTTC. The J gene is TRBJ2-5, the V gene TRBV9; 9 nucleotides agree with TRBD1. V dropped 4 bases and J dropped 3; count of bases not matched to a gene: 4. This CDR3 is 14 amino acids long. Germline lookup yields CDR1 SGDLS and CDR2 YYNGEE.

The chain uses TRBV20-1 and TRBJ2-7, with unresolved D. Germline assignment: CDR1 DFQATT and CDR2 SNEGSKA (reference sequence). The CDR3 consists of 13 residues. Trimming left V 3 bases short and J 1 base short, with 10 bases between. The CDR3, as DNA: TGCAGTGCTAGGGGTTACCAATCCTACGAGCAGTACTTC. Protein product: CSARGYQSYEQYF.

This clonotype was counted only a few times. The rearrangement uses TRBV7-2 and TRBJ2-7; TRBD2 is a possible D gene (6 bases). V dropped 6 bases and J dropped 4 bases, with 13 bases sitting between them. Germline values: CDR1 SGHTA, CDR2 FQGNSA. The CDR3 is 13 residues long. CDR3 DNA: TGTGCCAGCAGTTCGTTGGGACTTTACGAGCAGTACTTC. Translating it yields CASSSLGLYEQYF.

This clonotype occurred many times. V usage is TRBV10-3 and J usage is TRBJ1-2; 11 nucleotides agree with TRBD1. The CDR3 extends over 13 amino acids. The V gene end was trimmed by 7 bases and the J gene end by 7 bases; junction bases not matched to a gene: 5. Per germline, CDR1 ENHRY and CDR2 SYGVKD. The chain's CDR3 is CAIKGQGDFGYTF. In DNA form, the CDR3 reads TGTGCCATCAAGGGACAGGGGGATTTTGGCTACACCTTC.

This chain links TRBV13 with TRBJ2-7, with 8 bases lining up with TRBD2. The germline CDR1 and CDR2 sequences are PRHDT and FYEKMQ (reference sequence). This CDR3 spans 14 amino acids. Trimming cost V 5 bases and J 5 bases; bases outside gene matches: 8. Here the CDR3 reads CASSPRTSRNEQYF. In DNA, the CDR3 is TGTGCCAGCAGCCCTCGGACTAGCAGGAACGAGCAGTACTTC.

At least ten counts were recorded for this clonotype. The chain couples TRBV29-1 to TRBJ1-2; D perhaps matches TRBD1 (6 bases). V was cut by 0 bases and J by 0 bases, with 14 bases left in between. The germline CDR1 and CDR2 sequences are SQVTM and ANQGSEA. The CDR3 length is 16 residues. The CDR3 DNA follows: TGCAGCGTTGAAGACCGGGGGGGCGGAGCTAACTATGGCTACACCTTC. Encoded protein: CSVEDRGGGANYGYTF.

This clonotype turned up a few times. V is TRBV5-1 and J is TRBJ2-5; 9 bases are shared with TRBD1. This CDR3 is 15 amino acids long. V was pared by 1 base and J by 4 bases, with 5 bases of the junction left unmatched. Germline CDR1 and CDR2: SGHRS and YFSETQ. The CDR3 DNA sequence: TGCGCCAGCAGCTTGATGACAGGGGGTGGAGAGACCCAGTACTTC. It encodes CASSLMTGGGETQYF.

This clonotype was seen many times. The chain couples TRBV12-3 or TRBV12-4 to TRBJ1-2, with no clear D. V gave up 3 bases and J gave up 1 base, with 15 bases separating them. The CDR3 has 16 amino acids. The CDR3 region is CASSLGRPDRNYGYTF. Written as DNA, the CDR3 is TGTGCCAGCAGTTTGGGGAGGCCCGACCGTAACTATGGCTACACCTTC.

This clonotype came up many times. V usage is TRBV6-5 and J usage is TRBJ2-7; D gene unclear. V was shortened by 2 bases and J by 0 bases, with 11 bases between the two germline ends. The CDR3 runs to 15 residues. CDR1 is MNHEY and CDR2 is SVGAGI in the germline V gene. CDR3 loop: CASSYAAESSYEQYF. CDR3 bases: TGTGCCAGCAGTTACGCGGCGGAAAGCTCCTACGAGCAGTACTTC.

The CDR3 reads CSARAPRSYEQYF. DNA for the CDR3: TGCAGTGCTAGAGCCCCTCGAAGCTACGAGCAGTACTTC. V gene TRBV20-1 combines with J gene TRBJ2-7; D remains ambiguous. Trimming took 1 base from V and 3 from J, leaving 10 bases between them. CDR1 and CDR2 from the germline V gene are DFQATT and SNEGSKA (reference sequence). This CDR3 comprises 13 residues.

V and J are TRBV5-5 and TRBJ2-3; 8 bases map to TRBD2. The CDR3 spans 18 residues. The germline gives CDR1 SGHKS, CDR2 YYEKEE (reference sequence). With V trimmed by 0 bases and J by 2 bases, 11 bases remained unmatched. CDR3 DNA: TGTGCCAGCAGCTTGGCGGGACTAGGGGGGGGGTACACAGATACGCAGTATTTT. Protein sequence: CASSLAGLGGGYTDTQYF.

The sample holds a few counts of this clonotype. CDR3 sequence: CSAPPLAQSTDTQYF. In nucleotides, the CDR3 is TGCAGTGCTCCACCATTAGCGCAGAGCACAGATACGCAGTATTTT. This chain connects TRBV20-1 to TRBJ2-3, with D possibly TRBD2 on 5 matching bases. The V gene's germline CDR1 is DFQATT and CDR2 SNEGSKA (reference sequence). The V end was cut by 5 bases, the J end by 0 bases, with 15 bases between. This CDR3 has 15 residues.

This clonotype has more than one count but fewer than ten. The chain couples TRBV20-1 to TRBJ2-1; possibly TRBD1 or TRBD2 for D (5 bases each). The CDR3 is 13 residues long. From germline, CDR1 is DFQATT and CDR2 SNEGSKA (reference sequence). V was trimmed by 3 bases and J by 8 bases, leaving 14 bases between them. In DNA form, the CDR3 reads TGCAGTGCTAGGGGCCATGGGGGTCATGAGCAGTTCTTC. Its protein product is CSARGHGGHEQFF.

This chain connects TRBV20-1 to TRBJ2-7; 7 bases agree with TRBD2. The trim removed 0 bases at V and 5 bases at J, leaving 16 bases unmatched. CDR3 size: 17 residues. The germline V gene encodes CDR1 DFQATT and CDR2 SNEGSKA (reference sequence). The CDR3 DNA follows: TGCAGTGCTAGAGATGTTCCGCGACCGGGGGGATTGGACGAGCAGTACTTC. This codes for CSARDVPRPGGLDEQYF.

This clonotype was counted many times. The V call is TRBV7-2, the J call TRBJ2-1; 11 nucleotides match TRBD2. Trimming removed 5 bases from V and 3 bases from J; junction bases left unmatched: 3. In germline, CDR1 is SGHTA, CDR2 FQGNSA. The CDR3 spans 15 residues. The CDR3 protein is CASSVGLAVYNEQFF. DNA for the CDR3: TGTGCCAGCAGCGTGGGACTAGCGGTCTACAATGAGCAGTTCTTC.

V usage is TRBV20-1 and J usage is TRBJ1-3, with D unclear. Germline CDR1 reads DFQATT; CDR2 reads SNEGSKA (reference sequence). The CDR3 is 16 residues long. The germline V and J ends were trimmed by 1 base and 0 bases, with 13 bases remaining between them. This CDR3 is CSARVLDITSGNTIYF. The CDR3 nucleotides are TGCAGTGCTAGAGTGCTGGATATAACCTCTGGAAACACCATATATTTT.